The clone carrying this T cell receptor (beta chain) was detected once. Its antigen is undetermined. The J segment lost 9 bases and the V segment lost 3 bases, leaving 16 bases of the junction unmatched. Per germline, CDR1 MGHDK and CDR2 SYGVNS. This CDR3 has 17 amino acids. The sample comes from a study of shared clonotypes between healthy human individuals. Each PCR replicate from the sorted subsets contained roughly 210 ng DNA, which is roughly 33,000 T cell genomes. Assay: immunoSEQ multiplex PCR; the TCRdb copy retains only in-frame clones and omits some. The sample lists approximately 650,000 clones; roughly 96% were seen once. Positively selected for CCR7, the CD45RO-negative cells used as naive CD8 cells excluded terminally differentiated effector memory CD45RA+ cells. Study results and caveats: The study found roughly 5% of naive CD4 clonotypes shared across a handful of donors. Sampling was confined to blood; repertoires within tissues likely differ.

Sequencing used naive CD8+ T cells sorted from blood. The TCR originated in a woman aged 25 to 39 in good health. The V call is TRBV25-1, the J call TRBJ2-5, with 10 bases aligning to TRBD2. In DNA, the CDR3 is TGTGCCAGCAGTGATTCCAGTCCTAGCGGGAGCTGGTGGCCCCAGTACTTC. Its protein product is CASSDSSPSGSWWPQYF.